This T cell receptor (beta chain) was captured by sequencing in a study of blood T cell repertoires in COVID-19. As for the study in general: From the United States, Italy and Spain came samples of acute and convalescent COVID-19. From T cells, B-cell-depleted T cells, or PBMCs came the material, which was cDNA or gDNA.

Seattle cases were enrolled at active infection and followed longitudinally. The CDR3 has 16 amino acids. Germline loops: CDR1 SQVTM, CDR2 ANQGSEA. V was clipped by 4 bases and J by 6 bases; unmatched bases: 15. Sequencing was performed with immunoSEQ multiplex PCR; in TCRdb, only in-frame clones are kept and a portion is missing. The sample includes about 38,000 clones, about two thirds of them seen just once. The rearrangement links TRBV29-1 to TRBJ2-1; 7 nucleotides match TRBD2. The sample was peripheral blood. This receptor was obtained from a man in his 70s with COVID-19, enrolled during active disease. The DNA for the CDR3 is TGCAGCGTTGGGGGAATGGGGGAGGGCTCCATCAATGAGCAGTTCTTC. The encoded protein is CSVGGMGEGSINEQFF.